These 15 T cell receptor beta chains were all obtained from the same sample, sequenced in a study of blood T cell repertoires in COVID-19. Only in-frame clones appear in the TCRdb table, and some are missing; sequencing was by immunoSEQ multiplex PCR. The sample holds roughly 250,000 clones, 83% seen once. Specimen: PBMCs or T cells enriched from blood (not recorded which). These receptors were obtained from a woman between 40 and 50 years old who had been exposed to COVID-19.

By share, this clone counts as medium-sized. The V and J genes are TRBV5-5 and TRBJ1-2; the match to TRBD1 covers 7 bases. Losses at the gene ends were 4 bases for V and 4 bases for J; bases not matched to a gene: 4. This CDR3 has 13 amino acids. Germline-derived CDR1 and CDR2 are SGHKS and YYEKEE (reference sequence). The DNA for the CDR3 is TGTGCCAGCAGCCCCCGGGACAGCTATGGCTACACCTTC. Protein sequence: CASSPRDSYGYTF.

The rearrangement uses TRBV10-2 and TRBJ1-1; possible D gene TRBD1, 6 bases. V was trimmed by 3 bases and J by 2 bases, leaving 13 bases between them. There are 15 residues in the CDR3. Germline CDR1 WSHSY, CDR2 SAAADI. The CDR3 region has the DNA TGCGCCAGCAGTGATCCCGGACAGTTCAACACTGAAGCTTTCTTT. It is translated as CASSDPGQFNTEAFF.

The rearrangement joins TRBV6-4 to TRBJ2-3, with 14 bases identical to TRBD2. The length of the CDR3 is 15 residues. CDR1 MRHNA and CDR2 SNTAGT come from the germline V gene. V was clipped by 0 bases and J by 8 bases; unmatched bases: 1. The DNA for the CDR3 is TGTGCCAGCAGTGACTCGACTAGCGGGGGGGCTACGCAGTATTTT. Translated: CASSDSTSGGATQYF.

This sequence joins TRBV19 and TRBJ2-7; 8 nucleotides line up with TRBD2. Per germline, CDR1 LNHDA and CDR2 SQIVND (reference sequence). After removal of 5 bases from V and 0 bases from J, the junction contained 9 bases not matched to a gene. The CDR3 has 16 residues. The CDR3 is CASSLHSGGDSYEQYF. The CDR3 DNA is TGTGCCAGTAGTCTACACAGCGGGGGAGACTCCTACGAGCAGTACTTC.

This clone was counted a few times. The V call is TRBV19, the J call TRBJ1-3; D possibly corresponds to TRBD1 (6 bases). Germline CDR1 and CDR2: LNHDA and SQIVND (reference sequence). Trimming cost V 1 base and J 0 bases, with 13 bases left between them. The CDR3 is 17 residues long. The CDR3 sequence: CASSIVGAPASGNTIYF. The DNA for the CDR3 is TGTGCCAGTAGTATAGTGGGGGCCCCGGCCTCTGGAAACACCATATATTTT.

The rearrangement links TRBV5-1 to TRBJ2-3; 13 nucleotides agree with TRBD2. Germline V gives CDR1 SGHRS, CDR2 YFSETQ. The CDR3 sequence is 17 residues long. J gave up 2 bases and V 3 bases, and 6 bases lay outside the gene matches. The DNA of the CDR3 is TGCGCCAGCAGCTACCAAGGACTAGCGGGGGCCACAGATACGCAGTATTTT. It specifies CASSYQGLAGATDTQYF.

This rearrangement joins TRBV2 to TRBJ2-3; TRBD2 aligns across 9 bases. Germline V gene sequence: CDR1 SNHLY, CDR2 FYNNEI. J gave up 3 bases and V 3 bases, and 4 bases lay outside the gene matches. The CDR3 consists of 15 residues. The CDR3 loop reads CASSDIAGATDTQYF. Here the CDR3 DNA reads TGTGCCAGCAGTGACATAGCGGGGGCTACAGATACGCAGTATTTT.

The CDR3 coding sequence is TGTGCCAGCAGCTTAACCGGGAAGGCTAATGAAAAACTGTTTTTT. It codes for CASSLTGKANEKLFF. The rearrangement links TRBV7-3 to TRBJ1-4, with unresolved D. The V end was cut by 0 bases, the J end by 3 bases, with 8 bases between. Germline values: CDR1 SGHTA, CDR2 FQGTGA. The CDR3 has 15 residues.

This chain links TRBV28 with TRBJ2-7; TRBD1 matches 9 bases. The trim removed 5 bases at V and 1 base at J, leaving 6 bases unmatched. The CDR3 runs to 15 residues. Germline V gene sequence: CDR1 MDHEN, CDR2 SYDVKM. CDR3 bases: TGTGCCAGCAGTCAAACAGGGGGCAGGTCCTACGAGCAGTACTTC. It is translated as CASSQTGGRSYEQYF.

The V call is TRBV28, the J call TRBJ2-7; TRBD2 might be the D (5 bases). Germline loops: CDR1 MDHEN, CDR2 SYDVKM. The V and J ends lost 6 bases and 6 bases respectively, with 18 bases between them. CDR3 length equals 14 residues. In DNA form, the CDR3 reads TGTGCCAGCAGGTATACCGGGGTAAATTTCGAGCAGTACTTC. Its translation: CASRYTGVNFEQYF. Drawing the rest from reference TRBV28 and TRBJ2-7, the complete variable domain is DVKVTQSSRYLVKRTGEKVFLECVQDMDHENMFWYRQDPGLGLRLIYFSYDVKMKEKGDIPEGYSVSREKKERFSLILESASTNQTSMYLCASRYTGVNFEQYFGPGTRLTVT.

The CDR3 nucleotides read TGTGCCAGCAGCTTGTGGGGAGATCAGCCCCAGCATTTT. Translating it yields CASSLWGDQPQHF. The chain employs TRBV5-6 and TRBJ1-5; D is unresolved. The germline V and J ends were trimmed by 1 base and 5 bases, with 7 bases remaining between them. Germline V gene data show CDR1 as SGHDT and CDR2 as YYEEEE. This CDR3 region has 13 residues.

V gene TRBV19 combines with J gene TRBJ2-1; 13 bases match TRBD2. The trim removed 5 bases at V and 10 bases at J, leaving 8 bases unmatched. Looked up from germline, CDR1 is LNHDA and CDR2 is SQIVND (reference sequence). CDR3 size: 15 residues. The CDR3 sequence: CASSLTSGGAGEQFF. Here the CDR3 DNA reads TGTGCCAGTAGTTTAACTAGCGGGGGGGCCGGGGAGCAGTTCTTC.

The V gene is TRBV6-5, the J gene TRBJ2-7; maybe TRBD2 (6 bases). This CDR3 region has 12 residues. Germline CDR1 reads MNHEY; CDR2 reads SVGAGI. V was clipped by 7 bases and J by 3 bases, with 10 bases between them. DNA of the CDR3: TGTGCCAGCACCGGTAGCGGCTACGAGCAGTACTTC. Its protein is CASTGSGYEQYF.

The chain joins TRBV19 to TRBJ2-5; the D gene is possibly TRBD2 (7 bases). V gave up 8 bases and J gave up 3 bases, with 16 bases separating them. The CDR3 has 14 residues. Looked up from germline, CDR1 is LNHDA and CDR2 is SQIVND (reference sequence). The CDR3 nucleotides read TGTGCCAGTTCGGGGGCTAGCGGAGAAGAGACCCAGTACTTC. Translation gives CASSGASGEETQYF.

V and J are TRBV3-1 (or the pseudogene TRBV3-2) and TRBJ2-7; no firm D call. The CDR3 runs to 11 residues. V was cut by 0 bases and J by 9 bases, with 6 bases left in between. Germline CDR1 and CDR2: LGHDT and YNNKEL (reference sequence). CDR3 in amino acids: CASSQDTGQYF. CDR3 nucleotide sequence: TGTGCCAGCAGCCAAGACACCGGGCAGTACTTC.